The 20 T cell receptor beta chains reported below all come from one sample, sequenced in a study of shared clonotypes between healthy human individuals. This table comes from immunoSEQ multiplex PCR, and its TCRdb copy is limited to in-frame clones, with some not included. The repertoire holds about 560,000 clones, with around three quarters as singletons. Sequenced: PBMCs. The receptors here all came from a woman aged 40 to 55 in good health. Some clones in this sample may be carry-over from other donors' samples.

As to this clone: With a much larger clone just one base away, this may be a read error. CDR3 amino acids: CASKRLAGASIDTQYF. For the CDR3, the DNA is TGTGCCAGTAAGAGACTAGCGGGGGCTAGCATAGATACGCAGTATTTT. The rearrangement joins TRBV19 to TRBJ2-3, with TRBD2 matching 12 bases. The CDR3 sequence is 16 residues long. Looked up from germline, CDR1 is LNHDA and CDR2 is SQIVND (reference sequence).

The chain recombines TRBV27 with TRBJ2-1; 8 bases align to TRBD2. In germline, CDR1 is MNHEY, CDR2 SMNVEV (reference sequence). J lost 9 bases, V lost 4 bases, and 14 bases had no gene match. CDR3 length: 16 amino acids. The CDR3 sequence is CASSSTSGSGLSEQFF. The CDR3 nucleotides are TGTGCCAGCAGTTCGACAAGCGGGAGCGGGCTGAGTGAGCAGTTCTTC.

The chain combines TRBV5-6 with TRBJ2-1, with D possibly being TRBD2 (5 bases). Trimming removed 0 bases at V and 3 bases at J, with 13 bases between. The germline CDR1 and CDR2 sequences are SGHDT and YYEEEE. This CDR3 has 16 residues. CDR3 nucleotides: TGTGCCAGCAGCTTGGCGGCAAGCGGAAACTACAATGAGCAGTTCTTC. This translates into CASSLAASGNYNEQFF.

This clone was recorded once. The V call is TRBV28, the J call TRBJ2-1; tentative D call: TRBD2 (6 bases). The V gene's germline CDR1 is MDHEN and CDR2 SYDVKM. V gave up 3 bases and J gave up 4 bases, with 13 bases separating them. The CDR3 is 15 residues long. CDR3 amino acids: CASSLDSGRYNEQFF. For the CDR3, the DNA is TGTGCCAGCAGTTTGGATAGCGGCCGATACAATGAGCAGTTCTTC. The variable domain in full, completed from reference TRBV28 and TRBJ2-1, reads DVKVTQSSRYLVKRTGEKVFLECVQDMDHENMFWYRQDPGLGLRLIYFSYDVKMKEKGDIPEGYSVSREKKERFSLILESASTNQTSMYLCASSLDSGRYNEQFFGPGTRLTVL.

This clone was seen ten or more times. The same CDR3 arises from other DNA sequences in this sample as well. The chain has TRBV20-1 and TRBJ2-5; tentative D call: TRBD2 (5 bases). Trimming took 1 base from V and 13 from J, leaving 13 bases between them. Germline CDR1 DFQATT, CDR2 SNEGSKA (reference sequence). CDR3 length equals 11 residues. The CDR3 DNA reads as TGCAGTGCTAGAGTCGGAGGTCATCGGTACTTC. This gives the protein CSARVGGHRYF.

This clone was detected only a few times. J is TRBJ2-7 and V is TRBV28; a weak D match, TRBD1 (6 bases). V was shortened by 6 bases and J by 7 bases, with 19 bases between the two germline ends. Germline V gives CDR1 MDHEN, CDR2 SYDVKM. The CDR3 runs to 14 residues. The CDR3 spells CASSLRGTLGEQYF. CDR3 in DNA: TGTGCCAGCAGCTTAAGGGGGACGCTGGGGGAGCAGTACTTC.

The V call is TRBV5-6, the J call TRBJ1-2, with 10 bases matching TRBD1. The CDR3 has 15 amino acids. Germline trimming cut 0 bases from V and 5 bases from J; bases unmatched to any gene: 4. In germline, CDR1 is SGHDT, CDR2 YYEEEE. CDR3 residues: CASSLGTGGRYGYTF. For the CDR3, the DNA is TGTGCCAGCAGCTTGGGGACAGGGGGAAGGTATGGCTACACCTTC.

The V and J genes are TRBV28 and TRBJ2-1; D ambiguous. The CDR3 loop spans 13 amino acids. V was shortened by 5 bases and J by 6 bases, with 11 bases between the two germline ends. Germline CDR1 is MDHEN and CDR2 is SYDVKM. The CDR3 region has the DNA TGTGCCAGCAGTCAAGGGTCCCCCAATGAGCAGTTCTTC. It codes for CASSQGSPNEQFF. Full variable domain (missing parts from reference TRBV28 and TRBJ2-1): DVKVTQSSRYLVKRTGEKVFLECVQDMDHENMFWYRQDPGLGLRLIYFSYDVKMKEKGDIPEGYSVSREKKERFSLILESASTNQTSMYLCASSQGSPNEQFFGPGTRLTVL.

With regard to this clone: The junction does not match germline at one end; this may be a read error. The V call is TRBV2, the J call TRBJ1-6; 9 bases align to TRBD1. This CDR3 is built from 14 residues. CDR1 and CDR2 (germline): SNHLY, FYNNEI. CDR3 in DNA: TGTGCCAGCTTTTGGACAGGGGCGAATTCAGCCCTCCACTTT. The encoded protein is CASFWTGANSALHF. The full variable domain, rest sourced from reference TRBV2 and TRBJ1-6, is EPEVTQTPSHQVTQMGQEVILRCVPISNHLYFYWYRQILGQKVEFLVSFYNNEISEKSEIFDDQFSVERPDGSNFTLKIRSTKLEDSAMYFCASFWTGANSALHFGNGTRLTVT.

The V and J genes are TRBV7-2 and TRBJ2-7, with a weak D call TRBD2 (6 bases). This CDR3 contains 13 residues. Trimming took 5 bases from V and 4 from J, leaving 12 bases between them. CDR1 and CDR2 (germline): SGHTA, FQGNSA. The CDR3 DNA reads TGTGCCAGCAGCCAGGGACTCCAATACGAGCAGTACTTC. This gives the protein CASSQGLQYEQYF.

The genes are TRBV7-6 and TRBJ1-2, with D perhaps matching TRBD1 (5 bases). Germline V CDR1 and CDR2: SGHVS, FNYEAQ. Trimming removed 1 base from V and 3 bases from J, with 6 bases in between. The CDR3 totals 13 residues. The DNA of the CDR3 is TGTGCCAGCAGCTTAGGGGGGGACTATGGCTACACCTTC. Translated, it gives CASSLGGDYGYTF.

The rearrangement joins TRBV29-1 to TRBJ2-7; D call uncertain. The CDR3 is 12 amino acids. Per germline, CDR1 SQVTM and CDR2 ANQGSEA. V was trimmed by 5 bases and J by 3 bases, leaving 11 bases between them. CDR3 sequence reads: CSVIVTGYEQYF. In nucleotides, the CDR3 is TGCAGCGTTATTGTGACGGGCTACGAGCAGTACTTC.

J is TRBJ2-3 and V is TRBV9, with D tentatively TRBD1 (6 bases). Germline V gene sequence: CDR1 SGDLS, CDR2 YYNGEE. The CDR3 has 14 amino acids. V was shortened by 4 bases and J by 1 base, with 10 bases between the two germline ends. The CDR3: CASSSRTGTDTQYF. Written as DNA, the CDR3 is TGTGCCAGCAGCTCGAGGACAGGCACAGATACGCAGTATTTT.

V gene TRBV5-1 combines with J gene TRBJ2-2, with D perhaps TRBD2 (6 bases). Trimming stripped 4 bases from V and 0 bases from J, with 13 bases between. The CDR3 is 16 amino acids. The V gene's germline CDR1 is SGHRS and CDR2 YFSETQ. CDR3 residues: CASSPPRLANTGELFF. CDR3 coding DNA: TGCGCCAGCAGCCCCCCGAGACTAGCGAACACCGGGGAGCTGTTTTTT.

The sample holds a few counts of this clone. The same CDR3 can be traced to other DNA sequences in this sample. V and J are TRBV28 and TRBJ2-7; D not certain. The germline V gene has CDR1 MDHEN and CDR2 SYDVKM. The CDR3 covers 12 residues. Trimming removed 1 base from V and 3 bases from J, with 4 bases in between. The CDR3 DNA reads TGTGCCAGCAGTTTATACGGCTACGAGCAGTACTTC. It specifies CASSLYGYEQYF.

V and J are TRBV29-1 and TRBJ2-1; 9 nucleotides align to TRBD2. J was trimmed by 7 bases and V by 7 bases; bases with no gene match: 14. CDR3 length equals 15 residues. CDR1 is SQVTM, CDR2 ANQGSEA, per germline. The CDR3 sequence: CSAAPPGLADNEQFF. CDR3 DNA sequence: TGCAGCGCCGCGCCGCCGGGACTAGCTGATAATGAGCAGTTCTTC.

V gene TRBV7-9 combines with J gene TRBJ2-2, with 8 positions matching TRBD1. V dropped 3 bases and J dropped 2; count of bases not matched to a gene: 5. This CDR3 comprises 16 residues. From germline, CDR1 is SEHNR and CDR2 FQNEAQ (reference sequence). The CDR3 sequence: CASSFWTGKNTGELFF. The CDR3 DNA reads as TGTGCCAGCAGCTTCTGGACAGGGAAAAACACCGGGGAGCTGTTTTTT.

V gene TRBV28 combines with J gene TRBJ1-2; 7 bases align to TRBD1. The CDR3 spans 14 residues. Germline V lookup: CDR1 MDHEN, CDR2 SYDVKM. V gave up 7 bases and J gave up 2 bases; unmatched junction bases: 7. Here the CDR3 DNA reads TGTGCCAGCATTCGACAGGGCGGGAACTATGGCTACACCTTC. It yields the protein CASIRQGGNYGYTF.

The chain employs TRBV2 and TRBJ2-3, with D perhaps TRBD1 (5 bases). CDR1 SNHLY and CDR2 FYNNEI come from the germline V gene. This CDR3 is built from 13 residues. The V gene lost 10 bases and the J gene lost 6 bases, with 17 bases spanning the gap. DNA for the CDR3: TGTGCCACCACACAGGAAATGGGGGATACGCAGTATTTT. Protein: CATTQEMGDTQYF.

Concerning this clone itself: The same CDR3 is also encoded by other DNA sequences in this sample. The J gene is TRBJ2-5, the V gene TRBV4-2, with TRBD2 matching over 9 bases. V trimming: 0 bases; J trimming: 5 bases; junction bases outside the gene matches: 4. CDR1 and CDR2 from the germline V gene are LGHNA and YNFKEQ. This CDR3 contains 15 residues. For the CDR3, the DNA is TGTGCCAGCAGCCAAGAAGAGCGGGAGGCCGAGACCCAGTACTTC. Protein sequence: CASSQEEREAETQYF.